Given below is one T cell receptor beta chain in context. Its specificity is not known. This sample was taken from a study of cytomegalovirus exposure and HLA in healthy donors. General study points: As was reported, the classifier diagnosed cytomegalovirus status with high specificity and sensitivity. Analysis was carried out at a later point, and it linked a missense DCLRE1C variant to TCR beta V- and J-gene trimming.

Use of 60 Vbeta and 13 Jbeta primers characterized the PCR. In the source study's methods: In a later analysis, the count reached 80 million or so unique TCR beta chains, with approximately 11 million shared. Libraries were prepared by immunoSEQ multiplex PCR; TCRdb keeps only in-frame clonotypes and omits some of them. V and J calls and clone size are copied from that table; D and trimming were computed from the DNA. This table holds tens of thousands of clones, roughly 66% found once. The sample consisted of PBMCs. The receptor comes from a woman aged 45-65 years in good health and CMV-seronegative.

The CDR3 DNA follows: TGTGCCACCAGCAGAGTAACAGCGGTTAATGAAAAACTGTTTTTT. Translation: CATSRVTAVNEKLFF. The rearrangement uses TRBV15 and TRBJ1-4; D gene ambiguous. The CDR3 consists of 15 residues. From germline, CDR1 is LNHNV and CDR2 YYDKDF (reference sequence). Trimming stripped 1 base from V and 4 bases from J, with 10 bases between.